Listed below are T cell receptor beta chains from one sample, sequenced in a study of blood T cell repertoires in COVID-19. Using immunoSEQ multiplex PCR, the repertoire was profiled, and TCRdb retains in-frame clones only, with some absent. The profile covers roughly 80,000 clones, with around 86% appearing a single time and under 35% taken by the ten largest. Material for sequencing was peripheral blood. The source of these receptors is a human donor in a cohort sampled during active COVID-19. Both conserved end residues are part of each CDR3. Each record gives: V gene, CDR3 protein.

v_gene: TRBV19; CDR3aa: CASSRPTGPNTGELFF
v_gene: TRBV5-5; CDR3aa: CASTRQPRGETQYF
v_gene: TRBV4-1; CDR3aa: CASSLATDNTEAFF
v_gene: TRBV7-8; CDR3aa: CASSDKDRVGAEAFF
v_gene: TRBV12-3/TRBV12-4; CDR3aa: CASSGQLNTEAFF
v_gene: TRBV5-1; CDR3aa: CASSLVGGYVYNEQFF
v_gene: TRBV10-3; CDR3aa: CAISDPGTVSLQETQYF
v_gene: TRBV15; CDR3aa: CATSRGQTNEQFF
v_gene: TRBV30; CDR3aa: CAWGRTAGTEAFF
v_gene: TRBV5-1; CDR3aa: CASSAYRGNEQYF
v_gene: TRBV5-6; CDR3aa: CASSLSGTGEDTIYF
v_gene: TRBV7-2; CDR3aa: CASSFPLAGLNEQFF
v_gene: TRBV7-9; CDR3aa: CASTRTGPAEAFF
v_gene: TRBV18; CDR3aa: CASSPSGGDHEQFF
v_gene: TRBV29-1; CDR3aa: CSVGNTGELFF
v_gene: TRBV5-1; CDR3aa: CASSLAPQGGQETQYF
v_gene: TRBV7-8; CDR3aa: CASIATEGGNTIYF
v_gene: TRBV5-8; CDR3aa: CASSLGRRGEDTEAFF
v_gene: TRBV18; CDR3aa: CASSPLGTSGNTIYF
v_gene: TRBV7-2; CDR3aa: CASSFGVGDRGNSPLHF
v_gene: TRBV21-1; CDR3aa: CASSPGHRSGNTIYF
v_gene: TRBV6-5; CDR3aa: CASSYEAGHRTDTQYF
v_gene: TRBV6-5; CDR3aa: CASARAGNYGYTF
v_gene: TRBV5-4; CDR3aa: CASRTGGFGDTQYF
v_gene: TRBV6-6; CDR3aa: CASSFRGGIDRETQYF
v_gene: TRBV7-2; CDR3aa: CASSLALNSHEAFF
v_gene: TRBV3-1/TRBV3-2; CDR3aa: CASSSPTSVTEQYF
v_gene: TRBV7-2; CDR3aa: CASSANRAQGYTF
v_gene: TRBV6-1; CDR3aa: CASSEGRGQGTYYSNQPQHF
v_gene: TRBV19; CDR3aa: CASREGGRNNEQFF
v_gene: TRBV30; CDR3aa: CAWSILRDSEAFF
v_gene: TRBV6-5; CDR3aa: CASSYTGSYEQYF
v_gene: TRBV6-6; CDR3aa: CASSRDRADYEQYF
v_gene: TRBV5-1; CDR3aa: CASSLQARGLGEQYF
v_gene: TRBV29-1; CDR3aa: CSVGDRGYGYTF
v_gene: TRBV9; CDR3aa: CASSVVGSPGDTQYF
v_gene: TRBV5-5; CDR3aa: CASSLGGLGFYEQYF
v_gene: TRBV7-8; CDR3aa: CASSLGTSSEQFF
v_gene: TRBV9; CDR3aa: CASSVEGESEWPQHF
v_gene: TRBV18; CDR3aa: CASSRTSSTDTQYF
v_gene: TRBV6-5; CDR3aa: CASRYGGGGTDTQYF
v_gene: TRBV5-1; CDR3aa: CASSLEGQGRAYGYTF
v_gene: TRBV25-1; CDR3aa: CASSDPAGAYTEAFF
v_gene: TRBV13; CDR3aa: CASSAWTGRRETQYF
v_gene: TRBV7-9; CDR3aa: CASSQGREDTEAFF
v_gene: TRBV6-1; CDR3aa: CASSEATPRHNSPLHF
v_gene: TRBV20-1; CDR3aa: CSANDRRSTDTQYF
v_gene: TRBV10-2; CDR3aa: CASGRRLPSSYEQYF
v_gene: TRBV5-8; CDR3aa: CASSLKRNIQYF
v_gene: TRBV30; CDR3aa: CAWRRGGSGSYEQYF
v_gene: TRBV19; CDR3aa: CASSTPGLAGGADTQYF
v_gene: TRBV14; CDR3aa: CASSRQDLHEQYF
v_gene: TRBV6-1; CDR3aa: CASSEVHGGRRTEAFF